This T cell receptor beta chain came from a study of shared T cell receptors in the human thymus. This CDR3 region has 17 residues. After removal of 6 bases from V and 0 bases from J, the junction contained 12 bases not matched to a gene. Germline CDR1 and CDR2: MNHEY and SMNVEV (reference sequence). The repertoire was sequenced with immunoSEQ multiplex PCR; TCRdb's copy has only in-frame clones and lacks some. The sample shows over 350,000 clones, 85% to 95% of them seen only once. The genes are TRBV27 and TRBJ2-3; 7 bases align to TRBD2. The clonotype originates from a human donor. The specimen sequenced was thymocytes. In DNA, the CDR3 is TGTGCCAGCAGGGGCGGTAGCGGGCGACCTAGCACAGATACGCAGTATTTT. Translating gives CASRGGSGRPSTDTQYF.